Shown below are 15 T cell receptor beta chains from a single sample sequenced in a study of shared clonotypes between healthy human individuals. Sequenced by immunoSEQ multiplex PCR; TCRdb stores in-frame clones only, minus some. The repertoire holds 2.3 million or so clones, with 90% to 95% as singletons. The material sequenced was naive CD4+ T cells from PBMCs. Subset defined: CD45RA+ positively selected. The receptors here all came from a man younger than 35 in good health. Some clones in this sample may be carry-over from other donors' samples.

The J gene is TRBJ2-7, the V gene TRBV11-2, with D possibly being TRBD2 (7 bases). The V end lost 0 bases, the J end lost 6 bases, and 12 bases lay between the germline ends. The CDR3 loop spans 14 amino acids. Per germline, CDR1 SGHAT and CDR2 FQNNGV. The DNA for the CDR3 is TGTGCCAGCAGCTTAGATGTGGGAGGGGGCGAGCAGTACTTC. Residues: CASSLDVGGGEQYF.

This chain uses TRBV5-1 with TRBJ1-3; perhaps TRBD1 as D (6 bases). Germline CDR1 reads SGHRS; CDR2 reads YFSETQ. The V end lost 5 bases, the J end lost 3 bases, and 18 bases lay between the germline ends. The CDR3 is made up of 16 amino acids. DNA for the CDR3: TGCGCCAGCAGTCCGGGGTCGGGGGCTGGTGGAAACACCATATATTTT. This codes for CASSPGSGAGGNTIYF.

The chain employs TRBV11-2 and TRBJ1-2, with no clear D. This CDR3 has 13 amino acids. Per the germline V gene, CDR1 is SGHAT and CDR2 is FQNNGV. The V and J ends lost 2 bases and 3 bases respectively, with 7 bases between them. This chain's CDR3 is CASSLSPYYGYTF. CDR3 coding DNA: TGTGCCAGCAGCTTAAGCCCTTACTATGGCTACACCTTC.

The gene calls are TRBV15 and TRBJ2-7, with a weak D call TRBD2 (6 bases). V shed 0 bases and J shed 3 bases, with 15 bases lying between them. The CDR3 spans 16 residues. Germline lookup yields CDR1 LNHNV and CDR2 YYDKDF (reference sequence). In DNA form, the CDR3 reads TGTGCCACCAGCAGAGATGGGTCGGGAGACGGCTACGAGCAGTACTTC. It specifies CATSRDGSGDGYEQYF.

V and J are TRBV5-4 and TRBJ2-1, with 7 bases that match TRBD1. The germline gives CDR1 SGHNT, CDR2 YYREEE (reference sequence). V was pared by 4 bases and J by 7 bases, with 14 bases of the junction left unmatched. This CDR3 region has 16 residues. The CDR3 loop is CASSKYPGTVGNEQFF. The CDR3 DNA reads TGTGCCAGCAGCAAATACCCCGGGACAGTGGGTAATGAGCAGTTCTTC.

V is TRBV4-2 and J is TRBJ2-5; 13 positions match TRBD2. J was trimmed by 5 bases and V by 4 bases; bases with no gene match: 7. From germline, CDR1 is LGHNA and CDR2 YNFKEQ. CDR3 size: 16 residues. The CDR3 coding sequence is TGTGCCAGCAGCCCCAGGACTAGCGGGAGAGGGGAGACCCAGTACTTC. Translating it yields CASSPRTSGRGETQYF.

This clone was observed a single time. The CDR3 is CASSIQQTSNYGYTF. The CDR3 DNA reads TGTGCCAGTAGTATACAACAGACCAGTAACTATGGCTACACCTTC. V usage is TRBV19 and J usage is TRBJ1-2; D is uncertain. V was clipped by 2 bases and J by 1 base, with 11 bases between them. Germline V gene lookup returns CDR1 LNHDA and CDR2 SQIVND (reference sequence). The CDR3 extends over 15 amino acids.

The chain carries TRBV5-5 and TRBJ1-1, with D uncertain. Germline CDR1 SGHKS, CDR2 YYEKEE (reference sequence). V was trimmed by 0 bases and J by 2 bases, leaving 11 bases between them. This CDR3 is 15 amino acids long. The CDR3 reads CASSLAPGSNTEAFF. The CDR3 nucleotides are TGTGCCAGCAGCTTGGCCCCGGGAAGTAACACTGAAGCTTTCTTT.

This sequence joins TRBV27 and TRBJ2-7; D uncertain. V shed 5 bases and J shed 0 bases, with 11 bases lying between them. Germline CDR1 reads MNHEY; CDR2 reads SMNVEV (reference sequence). This CDR3 region has 14 residues. CDR3 residues: CASSLTPDSYEQYF. As DNA, the CDR3 is TGTGCCAGCAGTCTTACTCCGGACTCCTACGAGCAGTACTTC.

The rearrangement uses TRBV18 and TRBJ1-5, with D maybe TRBD1 (5 bases). Germline V gene lookup returns CDR1 KGHSH and CDR2 LQKENI. The CDR3 is 17 amino acids. V was pared by 2 bases and J by 0 bases, with 14 bases between. The CDR3 region is CASSPTGPRISNQPQHF. CDR3 in DNA: TGTGCCAGCTCACCAACAGGTCCCAGAATTAGCAATCAGCCCCAGCATTTT. The full variable domain, its missing parts supplied by reference TRBV18 and TRBJ1-5, is NAGVMQNPRHLVRRRGQEARLRCSPMKGHSHVYWYRQLPEEGLKFMVYLQKENIIDESGMPKERFSAEFPKEGPSILRIQQVVRGDSAAYFCASSPTGPRISNQPQHFGDGTRLSIL.

The rearrangement uses TRBV11-2 and TRBJ1-1; D is unclear. With 2 bases removed from V and 0 bases from J, the gap between germline ends came to 13 bases. The CDR3 has 16 amino acids. The germline CDR1 and CDR2 sequences are SGHAT and FQNNGV. CDR3 loop: CASSLRIGSLNTEAFF. In DNA, the CDR3 is TGTGCCAGCAGCTTACGGATTGGTTCCTTGAACACTGAAGCTTTCTTT.

The chain combines TRBV5-1 with TRBJ1-4; no reliable D call. The ends were cut back, 4 bases at V and 8 bases at J, with 9 bases in the middle. The CDR3 totals 12 residues. CDR1 SGHRS and CDR2 YFSETQ come from the germline V gene. Written as DNA, the CDR3 is TGCGCCAGCAGCCCCAGCGGGGAAAAACTGTTTTTT. Translating it yields CASSPSGEKLFF.

J is TRBJ1-5 and V is TRBV5-1; no firm D call. This CDR3 is 16 amino acids long. The ends were cut back, 1 base at V and 1 base at J, with 12 bases in the middle. Germline assignment: CDR1 SGHRS and CDR2 YFSETQ. DNA for the CDR3: TGCGCCAGCAGCTTGCTTCCGGGCGGGAGCAATCAGCCCCAGCATTTT. Translation gives CASSLLPGGSNQPQHF.

V usage is TRBV18 and J usage is TRBJ1-2, with D unresolved. The V gene lost 6 bases and the J gene lost 1 base, with 15 bases spanning the gap. Per the germline V gene, CDR1 is KGHSH and CDR2 is LQKENI. CDR3 length equals 15 residues. The CDR3: CASSPRPVINYGYTF. The DNA for the CDR3 is TGTGCCAGCTCCCCCCGCCCAGTTATTAACTATGGCTACACCTTC.

The chain carries TRBV29-1 and TRBJ2-2, with unresolved D. Trimming removed 3 bases from V and 0 bases from J, with 2 bases in between. CDR1 and CDR2 (germline): SQVTM, ANQGSEA. This CDR3 comprises 12 residues. For the CDR3, the DNA is TGCAGCGTTGAGCCGAACACCGGGGAGCTGTTTTTT. Protein sequence: CSVEPNTGELFF.